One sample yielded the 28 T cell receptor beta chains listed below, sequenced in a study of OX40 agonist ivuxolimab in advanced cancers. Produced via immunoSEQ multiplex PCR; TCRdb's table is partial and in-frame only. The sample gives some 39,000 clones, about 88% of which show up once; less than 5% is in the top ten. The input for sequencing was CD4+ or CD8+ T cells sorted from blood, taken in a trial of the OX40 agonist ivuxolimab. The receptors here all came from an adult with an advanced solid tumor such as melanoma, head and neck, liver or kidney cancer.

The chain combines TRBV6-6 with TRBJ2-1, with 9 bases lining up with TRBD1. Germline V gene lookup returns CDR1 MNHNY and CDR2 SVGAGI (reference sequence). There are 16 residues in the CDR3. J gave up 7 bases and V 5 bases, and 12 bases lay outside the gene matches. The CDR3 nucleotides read TGTGCCAGCAGTCACCCGGACAGGGGCCTCGGTAATGAGCAGTTCTTC. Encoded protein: CASSHPDRGLGNEQFF.

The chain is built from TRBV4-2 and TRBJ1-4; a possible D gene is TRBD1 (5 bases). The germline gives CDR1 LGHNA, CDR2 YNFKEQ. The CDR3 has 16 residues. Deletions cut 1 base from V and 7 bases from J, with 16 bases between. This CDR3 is CASSQGGARRGEKLFF. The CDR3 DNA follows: TGTGCCAGCAGCCAAGGAGGGGCAAGAAGGGGTGAAAAACTGTTTTTT.

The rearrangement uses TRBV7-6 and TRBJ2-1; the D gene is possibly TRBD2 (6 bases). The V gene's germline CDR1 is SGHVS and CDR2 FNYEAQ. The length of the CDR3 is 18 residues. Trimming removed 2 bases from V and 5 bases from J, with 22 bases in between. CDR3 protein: CASSLSPSWREANNEQFF. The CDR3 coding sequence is TGTGCCAGCAGCTTATCGCCCTCTTGGCGGGAAGCCAACAATGAGCAGTTCTTC.

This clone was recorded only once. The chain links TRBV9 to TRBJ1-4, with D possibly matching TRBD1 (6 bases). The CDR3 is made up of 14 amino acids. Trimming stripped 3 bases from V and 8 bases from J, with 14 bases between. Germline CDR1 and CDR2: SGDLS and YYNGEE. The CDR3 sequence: CASSAQGWGEKLFF. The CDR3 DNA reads TGTGCCAGCAGCGCACAGGGCTGGGGGGAAAAACTGTTTTTT.

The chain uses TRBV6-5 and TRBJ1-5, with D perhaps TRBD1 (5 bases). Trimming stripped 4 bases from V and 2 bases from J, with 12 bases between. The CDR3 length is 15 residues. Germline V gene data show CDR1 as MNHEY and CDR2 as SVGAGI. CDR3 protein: CASSFQGPGNQPQHF. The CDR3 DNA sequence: TGTGCCAGCAGTTTCCAGGGTCCTGGCAATCAGCCCCAGCATTTT.

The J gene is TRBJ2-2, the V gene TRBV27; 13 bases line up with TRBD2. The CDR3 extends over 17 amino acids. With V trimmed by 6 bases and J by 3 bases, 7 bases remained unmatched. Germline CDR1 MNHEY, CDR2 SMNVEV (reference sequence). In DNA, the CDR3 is TGTGCCAGCAGGCCGGGACTAGCGGGAATGTACACCGGGGAGCTGTTTTTT. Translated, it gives CASRPGLAGMYTGELFF.

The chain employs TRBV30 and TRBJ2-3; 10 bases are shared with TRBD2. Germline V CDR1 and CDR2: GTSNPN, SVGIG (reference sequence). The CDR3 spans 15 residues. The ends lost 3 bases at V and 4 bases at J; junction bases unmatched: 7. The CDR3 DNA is TGTGCCTGGAGGAGACTAGCGGGCCTCCCAGATACGCAGTATTTT. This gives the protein CAWRRLAGLPDTQYF. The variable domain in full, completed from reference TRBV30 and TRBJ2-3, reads SQTIHQWPATLVQPVGSPLSLECTVEGTSNPNLYWYRQAAGRGLQLLFYSVGIGQISSEVPQNLSASRPQDRQFILSSKKLLLSDSGFYLCAWRRLAGLPDTQYFGPGTRLTVL.

The CDR3 bases are TGTGCCAGCAGAGACCAAACGACTAGCCAAGAGACCCAGTACTTC. Translation: CASRDQTTSQETQYF. V gene TRBV2 combines with J gene TRBJ2-5, with D perhaps TRBD2 (6 bases). The CDR3 totals 15 residues. Per germline, CDR1 SNHLY and CDR2 FYNNEI. The V end lost 6 bases, the J end lost 1 base, and 15 bases lay between the germline ends.

This CDR3 reads CASSIPGTGGSYGYTF. CDR3 nucleotides: TGTGCCAGCAGTATACCCGGGACAGGGGGGTCCTATGGCTACACCTTC. The chain has TRBV28 and TRBJ1-2; 11 bases align to TRBD1. V gave up 5 bases and J gave up 4 bases; unmatched junction bases: 9. This CDR3 contains 16 residues. CDR1 and CDR2 from the germline V gene are MDHEN and SYDVKM.

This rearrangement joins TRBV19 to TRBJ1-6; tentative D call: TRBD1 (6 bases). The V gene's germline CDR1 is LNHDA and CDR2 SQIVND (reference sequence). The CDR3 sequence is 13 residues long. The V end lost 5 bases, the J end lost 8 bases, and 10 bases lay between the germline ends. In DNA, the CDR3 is TGTGCCAGTAGTCCCCAGGGGTATTCACCCCTCCACTTT. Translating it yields CASSPQGYSPLHF. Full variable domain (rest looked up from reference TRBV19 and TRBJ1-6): DGGITQSPKYLFRKEGQNVTLSCEQNLNHDAMYWYRQDPGQGLRLIYYSQIVNDFQKGDIAEGYSVSREKKESFPLTVTSAQKNPTAFYLCASSPQGYSPLHFGNGTRLTVT.

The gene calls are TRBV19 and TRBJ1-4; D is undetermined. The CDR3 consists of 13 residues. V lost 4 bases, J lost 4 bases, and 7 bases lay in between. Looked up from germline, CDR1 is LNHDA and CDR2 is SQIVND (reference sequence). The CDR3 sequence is CASSRSHNEKLFF. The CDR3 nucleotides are TGTGCCAGTAGTAGGAGTCATAATGAAAAACTGTTTTTT. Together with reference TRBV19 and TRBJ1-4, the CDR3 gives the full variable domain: DGGITQSPKYLFRKEGQNVTLSCEQNLNHDAMYWYRQDPGQGLRLIYYSQIVNDFQKGDIAEGYSVSREKKESFPLTVTSAQKNPTAFYLCASSRSHNEKLFFGSGTQLSVL.

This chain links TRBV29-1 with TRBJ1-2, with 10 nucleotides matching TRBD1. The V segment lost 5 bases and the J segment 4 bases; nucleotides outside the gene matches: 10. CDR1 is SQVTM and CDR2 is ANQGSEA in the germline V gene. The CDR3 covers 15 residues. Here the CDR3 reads CSVRDRGSTGYGYTF. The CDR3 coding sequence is TGCAGCGTTAGGGACAGGGGTTCTACCGGCTATGGCTACACCTTC.

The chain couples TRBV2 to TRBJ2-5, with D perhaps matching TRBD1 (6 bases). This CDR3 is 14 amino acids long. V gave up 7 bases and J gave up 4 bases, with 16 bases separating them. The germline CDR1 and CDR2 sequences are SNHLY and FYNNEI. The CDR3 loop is CASIGARGGETQYF. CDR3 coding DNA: TGTGCCAGCATTGGGGCCCGAGGGGGAGAGACCCAGTACTTC.

This CDR3 reads CATAQNRANEKLFF. The CDR3 nucleotides are TGTGCCACCGCCCAAAACAGGGCTAATGAAAAACTGTTTTTT. The gene calls are TRBV2 and TRBJ1-4, with a possible D match to TRBD1 (6 bases). The CDR3 contains 14 residues. The V end lost 10 bases, the J end lost 3 bases, and 15 bases lay between the germline ends. Germline CDR1 reads SNHLY; CDR2 reads FYNNEI. Variable domain in full (rest from reference TRBV2 and TRBJ1-4): EPEVTQTPSHQVTQMGQEVILRCVPISNHLYFYWYRQILGQKVEFLVSFYNNEISEKSEIFDDQFSVERPDGSNFTLKIRSTKLEDSAMYFCATAQNRANEKLFFGSGTQLSVL.

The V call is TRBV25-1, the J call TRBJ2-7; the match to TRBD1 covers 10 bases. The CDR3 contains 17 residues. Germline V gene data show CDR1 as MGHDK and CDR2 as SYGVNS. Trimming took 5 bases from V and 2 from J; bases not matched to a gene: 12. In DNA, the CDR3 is TGTGCCAGCAGTACGACGATTCGACAGGGGGCCACCTACGAGCAGTACTTC. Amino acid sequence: CASSTTIRQGATYEQYF.

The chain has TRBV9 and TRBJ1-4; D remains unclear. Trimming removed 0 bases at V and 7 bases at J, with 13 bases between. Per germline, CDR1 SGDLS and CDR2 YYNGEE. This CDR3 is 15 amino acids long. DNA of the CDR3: TGTGCCAGCAGCGTAGGGGGTTTAAACTTTGAAAAACTGTTTTTT. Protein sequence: CASSVGGLNFEKLFF.

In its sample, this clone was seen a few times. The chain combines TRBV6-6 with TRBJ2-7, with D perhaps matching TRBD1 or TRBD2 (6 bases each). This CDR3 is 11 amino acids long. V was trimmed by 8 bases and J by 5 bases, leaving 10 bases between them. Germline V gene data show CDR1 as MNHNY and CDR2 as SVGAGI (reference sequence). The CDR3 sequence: CASGGLNEQYF. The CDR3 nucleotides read TGTGCCAGCGGGGGGCTCAACGAGCAGTACTTC.

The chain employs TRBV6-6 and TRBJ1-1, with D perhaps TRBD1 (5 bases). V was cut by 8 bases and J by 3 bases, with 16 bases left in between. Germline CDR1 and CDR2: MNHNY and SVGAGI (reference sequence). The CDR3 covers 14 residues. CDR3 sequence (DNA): TGTGCCAGCCACCGAATCAGGGAGGACACTGAAGCTTTCTTT. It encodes CASHRIREDTEAFF.

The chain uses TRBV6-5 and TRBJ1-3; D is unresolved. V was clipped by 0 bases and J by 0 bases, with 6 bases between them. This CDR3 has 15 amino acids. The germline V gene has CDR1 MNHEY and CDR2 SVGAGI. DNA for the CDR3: TGTGCCAGCAGTTACTCTAGCATCTCTGGAAACACCATATATTTT. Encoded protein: CASSYSSISGNTIYF.

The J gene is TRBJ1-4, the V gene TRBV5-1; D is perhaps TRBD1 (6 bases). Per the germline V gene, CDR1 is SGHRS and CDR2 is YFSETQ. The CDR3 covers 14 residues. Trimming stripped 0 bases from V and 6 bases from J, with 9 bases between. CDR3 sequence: CASSLARGHEKLFF. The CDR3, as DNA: TGCGCCAGCAGCTTGGCCAGGGGTCATGAAAAACTGTTTTTT.

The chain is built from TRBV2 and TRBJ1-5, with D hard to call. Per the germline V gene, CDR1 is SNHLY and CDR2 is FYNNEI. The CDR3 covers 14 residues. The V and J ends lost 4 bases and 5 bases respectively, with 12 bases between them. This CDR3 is CASSVQHPYQPQHF. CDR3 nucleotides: TGTGCCAGCAGTGTTCAACACCCGTATCAGCCCCAGCATTTT.

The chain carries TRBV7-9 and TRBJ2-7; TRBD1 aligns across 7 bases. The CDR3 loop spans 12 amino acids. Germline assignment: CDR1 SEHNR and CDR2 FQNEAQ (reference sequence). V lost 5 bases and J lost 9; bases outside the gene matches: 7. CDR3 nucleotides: TGTGCCAGCAGCCAGCGACAGGGTGGGCAGTACTTC. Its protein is CASSQRQGGQYF.

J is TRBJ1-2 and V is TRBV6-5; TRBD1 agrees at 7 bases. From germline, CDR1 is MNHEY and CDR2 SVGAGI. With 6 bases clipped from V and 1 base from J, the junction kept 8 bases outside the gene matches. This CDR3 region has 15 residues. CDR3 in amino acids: CASRKQGKNNYGYTF. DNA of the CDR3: TGTGCCAGCAGAAAACAGGGGAAGAATAACTATGGCTACACCTTC.

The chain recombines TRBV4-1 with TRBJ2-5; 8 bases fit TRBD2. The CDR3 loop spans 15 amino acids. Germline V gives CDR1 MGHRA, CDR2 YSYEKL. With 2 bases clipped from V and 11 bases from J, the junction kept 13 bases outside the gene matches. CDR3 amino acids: CASSQPFAGTGGQYF. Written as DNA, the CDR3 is TGCGCCAGCAGCCAACCCTTCGCGGGGACGGGGGGGCAGTACTTC.

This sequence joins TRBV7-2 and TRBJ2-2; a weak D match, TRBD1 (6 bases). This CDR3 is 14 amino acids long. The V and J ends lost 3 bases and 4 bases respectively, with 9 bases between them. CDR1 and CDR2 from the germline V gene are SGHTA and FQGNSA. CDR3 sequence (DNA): TGTGCCAGCAGCTTCAGGGGTGTCACCGGGGAGCTGTTTTTT. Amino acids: CASSFRGVTGELFF.

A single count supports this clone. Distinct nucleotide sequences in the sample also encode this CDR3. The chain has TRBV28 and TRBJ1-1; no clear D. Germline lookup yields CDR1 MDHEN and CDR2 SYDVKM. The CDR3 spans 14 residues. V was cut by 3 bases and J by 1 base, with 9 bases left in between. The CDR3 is CASSFRVRNTEAFF. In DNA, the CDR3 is TGTGCCAGCAGTTTTAGGGTGAGGAACACTGAAGCTTTCTTT. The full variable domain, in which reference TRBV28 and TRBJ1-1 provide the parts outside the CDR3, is DVKVTQSSRYLVKRTGEKVFLECVQDMDHENMFWYRQDPGLGLRLIYFSYDVKMKEKGDIPEGYSVSREKKERFSLILESASTNQTSMYLCASSFRVRNTEAFFGQGTRLTVV.

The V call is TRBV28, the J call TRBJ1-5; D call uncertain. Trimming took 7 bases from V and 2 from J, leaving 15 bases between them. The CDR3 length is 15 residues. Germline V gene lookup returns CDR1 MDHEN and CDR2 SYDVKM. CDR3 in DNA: TGTGCCAGCAATGACTTTACCTTAGGCAATCAGCCCCAGCATTTT. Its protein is CASNDFTLGNQPQHF. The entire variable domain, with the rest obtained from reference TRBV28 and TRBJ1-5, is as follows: DVKVTQSSRYLVKRTGEKVFLECVQDMDHENMFWYRQDPGLGLRLIYFSYDVKMKEKGDIPEGYSVSREKKERFSLILESASTNQTSMYLCASNDFTLGNQPQHFGDGTRLSIL.

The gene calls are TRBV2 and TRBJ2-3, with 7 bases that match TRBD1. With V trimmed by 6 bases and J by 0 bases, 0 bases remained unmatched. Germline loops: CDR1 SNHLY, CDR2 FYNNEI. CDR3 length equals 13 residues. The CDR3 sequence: CASRQGSTDTQYF. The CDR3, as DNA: TGTGCCAGCAGACAGGGGAGCACAGATACGCAGTATTTT.